The 8 T cell receptor beta chains below were found in one sample sequenced in a study of cytomegalovirus exposure and HLA in healthy donors. It was with 60 Vbeta and 13 Jbeta primers that the PCR ran. Measured with immunoSEQ multiplex PCR; TCRdb has only the in-frame clones, and not every one. The repertoire includes around 150,000 clones, roughly two thirds of them detected once, and less than 3.5% sits in the top ten. Sequencing was done on a sample of PBMCs. The receptors stem from a woman aged 40 to 55 in good health and CMV-seropositive.

Only a few counts were recorded for this clone. V usage is TRBV7-8 and J usage is TRBJ2-5, with 8 bases aligning to TRBD1. This CDR3 contains 15 residues. CDR1 and CDR2 (germline): SGHVS, FQNEAQ. With 2 bases clipped from V and 4 bases from J, the junction kept 6 bases outside the gene matches. CDR3 coding DNA: TGTGCCAGCAGCTTACAACAGGGGGTAGTAGAGACCCAGTACTTC. Its protein is CASSLQQGVVETQYF.

The genes are TRBV7-2 and TRBJ1-1; no clear D. The germline V gene encodes CDR1 SGHTA and CDR2 FQGNSA. With 3 bases removed from V and 0 bases from J, the gap between germline ends came to 14 bases. The CDR3 contains 16 residues. The DNA for the CDR3 is TGTGCCAGCAGCTTCCCCCCACAGTTCATGAACACTGAAGCTTTCTTT. It codes for CASSFPPQFMNTEAFF.

This sequence joins TRBV6-5 and TRBJ2-7, with a tentative D call TRBD1 (6 bases). The CDR3 covers 13 residues. V was shortened by 1 base and J by 6 bases, with 10 bases between the two germline ends. Germline CDR1 and CDR2: MNHEY and SVGAGI. CDR3 DNA sequence: TGTGCCAGCAGTTACTTAGGGGGATCCGAGCAGTACTTC. Translating it yields CASSYLGGSEQYF.

V gene TRBV28 combines with J gene TRBJ2-3; TRBD2 matches at 8 bases. There are 16 residues in the CDR3. Trimming removed 2 bases from V and 5 bases from J; junction bases left unmatched: 9. The V gene's germline CDR1 is MDHEN and CDR2 SYDVKM. CDR3 residues: CASSLPGGRVGDTQYF. CDR3 bases: TGTGCCAGCAGTTTACCGGGAGGGCGAGTAGGAGATACGCAGTATTTT.

This rearrangement joins TRBV11-2 to TRBJ2-2; D is perhaps TRBD2 (6 bases). Germline V lookup: CDR1 SGHAT, CDR2 FQNNGV. The CDR3 has 19 residues. Trimming took off 3 bases at V and 5 bases at J, with 25 bases between the two ends. CDR3 region: CASSLLVHRGTKLTGELFF. The DNA for the CDR3 is TGTGCCAGCAGCTTGCTTGTACACCGGGGGACCAAACTTACCGGGGAGCTGTTTTTT.

This clone was counted between two and nine times. Written as DNA, the CDR3 is TGTGCCAGCAGTTACTCCCTACTTAACACTGAAGCTTTCTTT. This encodes CASSYSLLNTEAFF. The chain uses TRBV6-5 and TRBJ1-1; D remains ambiguous. The CDR3 is made up of 14 amino acids. CDR1 is MNHEY and CDR2 is SVGAGI in the germline V gene. The ends were cut back, 0 bases at V and 2 bases at J, with 7 bases in the middle.

The chain links TRBV28 to TRBJ2-7, with TRBD2 matching over 10 bases. J lost 4 bases, V lost 5 bases, and 11 bases had no gene match. The CDR3 has 16 residues. Germline lookup yields CDR1 MDHEN and CDR2 SYDVKM. CDR3 sequence: CASSTSLAGGGYEQYF. The DNA of the CDR3 is TGTGCCAGCAGTACCTCTTTAGCGGGAGGTGGATACGAGCAGTACTTC.

V is TRBV9 and J is TRBJ2-1; 9 bases fit TRBD2. With V trimmed by 5 bases and J by 0 bases, 6 bases remained unmatched. CDR3 length equals 16 residues. Germline lookup yields CDR1 SGDLS and CDR2 YYNGEE. The CDR3 here is CASSAAGGYSYNEQFF. CDR3 bases: TGTGCCAGCAGTGCAGCGGGAGGATACTCCTACAATGAGCAGTTCTTC. The full variable domain, with the rest looked up from reference TRBV9 and TRBJ2-1, is DSGVTQTPKHLITATGQRVTLRCSPRSGDLSVYWYQQSLDQGLQFLIQYYNGEERAKGNILERFSAQQFPDLHSELNLSSLELGDSALYFCASSAAGGYSYNEQFFGPGTRLTVL.